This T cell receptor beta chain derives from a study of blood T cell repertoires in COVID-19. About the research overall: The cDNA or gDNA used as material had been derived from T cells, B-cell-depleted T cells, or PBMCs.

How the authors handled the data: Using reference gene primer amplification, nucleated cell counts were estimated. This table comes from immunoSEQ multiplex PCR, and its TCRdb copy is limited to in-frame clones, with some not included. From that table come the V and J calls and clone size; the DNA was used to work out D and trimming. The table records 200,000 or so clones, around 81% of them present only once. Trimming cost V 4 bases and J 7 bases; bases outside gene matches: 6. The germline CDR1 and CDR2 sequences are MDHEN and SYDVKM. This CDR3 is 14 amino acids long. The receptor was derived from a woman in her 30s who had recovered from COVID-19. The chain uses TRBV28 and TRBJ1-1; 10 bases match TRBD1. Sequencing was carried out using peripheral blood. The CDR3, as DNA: TGTGCCAGCAGTTACGACAGGGGGCACATTGAAGCTTTCTTT. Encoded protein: CASSYDRGHIEAFF.